This T cell receptor (beta chain) is from a study of blood T cell repertoires in COVID-19. At the level of the study: Specimens from acute and convalescent COVID-19 originated in the United States, Italy and Spain.

In the authors' methods: Reference gene primer amplification gave nucleated cell count estimates. Profiled with immunoSEQ multiplex PCR; TCRdb holds only in-frame clones, not every one. V and J calls and clone size are given by that table; D and trimming were obtained from the DNA. Among roughly 250,000 clones listed, about 79% were seen once. Germline CDR1 reads MDHEN; CDR2 reads SYDVKM. V dropped 5 bases and J dropped 3 bases, with 8 bases sitting between them. CDR3 length equals 14 residues. The sample consisted of peripheral blood. This chain connects TRBV28 to TRBJ1-6; D perhaps matches TRBD1 (5 bases). This clonotype was sampled from a woman of 80 years or more with acute or convalescent COVID-19. CDR3 sequence reads: CASSMGGYNSPLHF. The CDR3 coding sequence is TGTGCCAGCAGTATGGGGGGCTATAATTCACCCCTCCACTTT.